These T cell receptor beta chains were read from a single sample in a study. Only in-frame clones appear in the TCRdb table, and some are missing; sequencing was by immunoSEQ multiplex PCR. The sample lists about 68,000 clones; around 93% were seen once. The sequencing input was PBMCs. All receptors derive from a man aged 40-50 years with rheumatoid arthritis. Both conserved end residues are part of each CDR3. The D gene is left open where the match is weak. Size values are once, few and many counts, or a class for expanded clones, and some rows have none.

CDR3nt: TGTGCCAGCAGCTTGATGCAGGGGGCGTTGGCGACTGAAGCTTTCTTT
CDR3aa: CASSLMQGALATEAFF
j_gene: TRBJ1-1
v_gene: TRBV5-6
abundance: once
d_gene: TRBD1

CDR3nt: TGTGCCAGCAGCTTCTTCGGTAATGAGCAGTTCTTC
CDR3aa: CASSFFGNEQFF
j_gene: TRBJ2-1
v_gene: TRBV5-6
abundance: .
d_gene: .

CDR3nt: TGTGCCACTGGCCGACCCCCCACAGATACGCAGTATTTT
CDR3aa: CATGRPPTDTQYF
j_gene: TRBJ2-3
v_gene: TRBV27
abundance: .
d_gene: .

CDR3nt: TGTGCCTGGAGTGTACGGCGGGTTTCCGGGGAGCTGTTTTTT
CDR3aa: CAWSVRRVSGELFF
j_gene: TRBJ2-2
v_gene: TRBV30
abundance: .
d_gene: .

CDR3nt: TGCGCCAGCAGCTGGACCTCCGGGACATCGAAGGGTAACACCATATATTTT
CDR3aa: CASSWTSGTSKGNTIYF
j_gene: TRBJ1-3
v_gene: TRBV5-1
abundance: .
d_gene: .

CDR3nt: TGTGCCAGCAGTCTCGGACAGTTGGGCGAGCAGTACTTC
CDR3aa: CASSLGQLGEQYF
j_gene: TRBJ2-7
v_gene: TRBV27
abundance: .
d_gene: .

CDR3nt: TGTGCCAGCAGCTTGTCTGGGGCCAACGTCCTGACTTTC
CDR3aa: CASSLSGANVLTF
j_gene: TRBJ2-6
v_gene: TRBV5-4
abundance: .
d_gene: .

CDR3nt: TGCACCAGCAGCCAAGTCCTTAGCGGGCTAAAAGGGGAGACCCAGTACTTC
CDR3aa: CTSSQVLSGLKGETQYF
j_gene: TRBJ2-5
v_gene: TRBV1
abundance: .
d_gene: .

CDR3nt: TGTGCCAGCAGCTTATCAGCTAGCGGGGGTTCCCAAGAGACCCAGTACTTC
CDR3aa: CASSLSASGGSQETQYF
j_gene: TRBJ2-5
v_gene: TRBV7-2
abundance: .
d_gene: TRBD2

CDR3nt: TGTGCCAGCAGCCCCCCCGGGACTTCCTATAATTCACCCCTCCACTTT
CDR3aa: CASSPPGTSYNSPLHF
j_gene: TRBJ1-6
v_gene: TRBV3-1/TRBV3-2
abundance: .
d_gene: .

CDR3nt: TGTGCCAGCACCTTAAGGACAGGGAACACCGGGGAGCTGTTTTTT
CDR3aa: CASTLRTGNTGELFF
j_gene: TRBJ2-2
v_gene: TRBV18
abundance: .
d_gene: TRBD1

CDR3nt: TGTGCCAGCTCACCCAACCTCCAAGAGACCCAGTACTTC
CDR3aa: CASSPNLQETQYF
j_gene: TRBJ2-5
v_gene: TRBV18
abundance: once
d_gene: .

CDR3nt: TGTGCCAGCTCACCCCCCGGGGAGACCCAGTACTTC
CDR3aa: CASSPPGETQYF
j_gene: TRBJ2-5
v_gene: TRBV18
abundance: .
d_gene: .

CDR3nt: TGTGCCAGCAGTGCGGAGACAGGGGACACCGGGGAGCTGTTTTTT
CDR3aa: CASSAETGDTGELFF
j_gene: TRBJ2-2
v_gene: TRBV6-4
abundance: .
d_gene: TRBD1

CDR3nt: TGTGCCAGCAGCTTAGCCGGGACAGGGCTCTACAATGAGCAGTTCTTC
CDR3aa: CASSLAGTGLYNEQFF
j_gene: TRBJ2-1
v_gene: TRBV11-3
abundance: .
d_gene: TRBD1

CDR3nt: TGTGCCAGCCTGACCACAGGGGCTGGGGCCAACGTCCTGACTTTC
CDR3aa: CASLTTGAGANVLTF
j_gene: TRBJ2-6
v_gene: TRBV27
abundance: .
d_gene: TRBD1

CDR3nt: TGTGCCAGCTCACCATCACCCGCGGGGGGACTGGAGACCCAGTACTTC
CDR3aa: CASSPSPAGGLETQYF
j_gene: TRBJ2-5
v_gene: TRBV18
abundance: .
d_gene: TRBD2

CDR3nt: TGTGCCAGCACCTCCCAAACTAGCGGAGATACGCAGTATTTT
CDR3aa: CASTSQTSGDTQYF
j_gene: TRBJ2-3
v_gene: TRBV28
abundance: once
d_gene: TRBD2

CDR3nt: TGTGCCAGCAGTTTATTTGGTGGCAGCTCCTACAATGAGCAGTTCTTC
CDR3aa: CASSLFGGSSYNEQFF
j_gene: TRBJ2-1
v_gene: TRBV27
abundance: .
d_gene: .

CDR3nt: TGTGCCAGCACCACAGCCTTAGCGGGAGTGGGGCAAGAGACCCAGTACTTC
CDR3aa: CASTTALAGVGQETQYF
j_gene: TRBJ2-5
v_gene: TRBV28
abundance: .
d_gene: TRBD2

CDR3nt: TGTGCCAGTAGTATTAGCGGGAGTCAGTGGAATGAGCAGTTCTTC
CDR3aa: CASSISGSQWNEQFF
j_gene: TRBJ2-1
v_gene: TRBV19
abundance: .
d_gene: TRBD2

CDR3nt: TGTGCCAGCAGCCAGAATCAGGGGGCCTGGGGTGAAAAACTGTTTTTT
CDR3aa: CASSQNQGAWGEKLFF
j_gene: TRBJ1-4
v_gene: TRBV3-1/TRBV3-2
abundance: .
d_gene: TRBD1

CDR3nt: TGCAGCCCCTCCCTTAACGTTAGCTCTGGAAACACCATATATTTT
CDR3aa: CSPSLNVSSGNTIYF
j_gene: TRBJ1-3
v_gene: TRBV29-1
abundance: .
d_gene: .

CDR3nt: TGTGCCAGCAGTCCCAGACTCCAGTATAGCAATCAGCCCCAGCATTTT
CDR3aa: CASSPRLQYSNQPQHF
j_gene: TRBJ1-5
v_gene: TRBV6-6
abundance: .
d_gene: .

CDR3nt: TGTGCCAGTACCCCCCCCCTCTATAGCAATCAGCCCCAGCATTTT
CDR3aa: CASTPPLYSNQPQHF
j_gene: TRBJ1-5
v_gene: TRBV19
abundance: .
d_gene: .

CDR3nt: TGCAGCGCTGACAGTTCCTATGGCTACACCTTC
CDR3aa: CSADSSYGYTF
j_gene: TRBJ1-2
v_gene: TRBV29-1
abundance: .
d_gene: .

CDR3nt: TGTGCCAGCAGTTTTTTTCAAGACACAGATACGCAGTATTTT
CDR3aa: CASSFFQDTDTQYF
j_gene: TRBJ2-3
v_gene: TRBV28
abundance: once
d_gene: .

CDR3nt: TGTGCCAGCAGTTACGAGGGAACCTACGAGCAGTACTTC
CDR3aa: CASSYEGTYEQYF
j_gene: TRBJ2-7
v_gene: TRBV6-5
abundance: .
d_gene: .

CDR3nt: TGTGCCAGTAGCTTCGGGACTCCTGACACTGAAGCTTTCTTT
CDR3aa: CASSFGTPDTEAFF
j_gene: TRBJ1-1
v_gene: TRBV19
abundance: .
d_gene: .

CDR3nt: TGTGCCACCAGCAGAGCCCTAGCGGGGCATACCGGGGAGCTGTTTTTT
CDR3aa: CATSRALAGHTGELFF
j_gene: TRBJ2-2
v_gene: TRBV15
abundance: .
d_gene: TRBD2

CDR3nt: TGTGCCAGCACCGAGGGGGACAGATATACCGGGGAGCTGTTTTTT
CDR3aa: CASTEGDRYTGELFF
j_gene: TRBJ2-2
v_gene: TRBV27
abundance: .
d_gene: TRBD1

CDR3nt: TGTGCCAGCAGTCCCGGACTAGCGGGAGACGAGCAGTTCTTC
CDR3aa: CASSPGLAGDEQFF
j_gene: TRBJ2-1
v_gene: TRBV6-2/TRBV6-3
abundance: .
d_gene: TRBD2

CDR3nt: TGTGCCAGCAGTCTGAGCGGCCAGGGGAACAATGAGCAGTTCTTC
CDR3aa: CASSLSGQGNNEQFF
j_gene: TRBJ2-1
v_gene: TRBV6-4
abundance: .
d_gene: .

CDR3nt: TGTGCCAGCAGCCCTTCAGTGGGGGGCACTGAAGCTTTCTTT
CDR3aa: CASSPSVGGTEAFF
j_gene: TRBJ1-1
v_gene: TRBV14
abundance: .
d_gene: .

CDR3nt: TGTGCCAGTAGTATTAAAGGGGACACTGAAGCTTTCTTT
CDR3aa: CASSIKGDTEAFF
j_gene: TRBJ1-1
v_gene: TRBV19
abundance: .
d_gene: .